This TCR beta chain was identified during a study of control samples from healthy donors and cancer patients. From germline, CDR1 is GTSNPN and CDR2 SVGIG (reference sequence). V was cut by 5 bases and J by 2 bases, with 10 bases left in between. The CDR3 spans 13 residues. TCRdb's table, derived via immunoSEQ multiplex PCR, lists solely in-frame clones and lacks some. The sample includes about 150,000 clones, around 90% of them seen just once. V usage is TRBV30 and J usage is TRBJ1-5, with a possible D match to TRBD1 (5 bases). What was sequenced was blood. This receptor was obtained from a man aged 18 to 30 in good health. CDR3 region: CAWAGFGNQPQHF. The CDR3 DNA follows: TGTGCCTGGGCAGGGTTCGGCAATCAGCCCCAGCATTTT.